The 21 T cell receptor beta chains below come from one sample, sequenced in a study of T cell changes during pregnancy in multiple sclerosis. Data came from immunoSEQ multiplex PCR; TCRdb stores just in-frame clones and leaves some out. This table holds roughly 49,000 clones, about nine tenths found once. Material: CD4+ T cells from peripheral blood mononuclear cells, obtained in the second trimester of pregnancy. These receptor sequences come from a female donor with multiple sclerosis, enrolled in a pregnancy study.

The chain carries TRBV6-5 and TRBJ2-7, with 9 bases matching TRBD2. The length of the CDR3 is 14 residues. With 5 bases clipped from V and 3 bases from J, the junction kept 5 bases outside the gene matches. Germline V lookup: CDR1 MNHEY, CDR2 SVGAGI. CDR3 loop: CASSISGGRYEQYF. The CDR3 DNA sequence: TGTGCCAGCAGTATTAGCGGGGGCCGCTACGAGCAGTACTTC.

This clone was counted a single time. This chain connects TRBV10-2 to TRBJ2-1; TRBD2 is a possible D gene (5 bases). The V and J ends lost 7 bases and 1 base respectively, with 11 bases between them. The CDR3 totals 14 residues. The germline CDR1 and CDR2 sequences are WSHSY and SAAADI. CDR3 in DNA: TGCGCCAGCATCAGAGGGTCGTCCTACAATGAGCAGTTCTTC. Protein product: CASIRGSSYNEQFF.

The table lists this clone with a few counts. The gene calls are TRBV5-1 and TRBJ1-6, with no clear D. V lost 5 bases, J lost 0 bases, and 12 bases lay in between. The CDR3 spans 16 residues. CDR1 and CDR2 (germline): SGHRS, YFSETQ. This CDR3 reads CASRDLAGSYNSPLHF. CDR3 DNA sequence: TGCGCCAGCAGGGACCTGGCGGGCTCCTATAATTCACCCCTCCACTTT. Full variable domain (rest looked up from reference TRBV5-1 and TRBJ1-6): KAGVTQTPRYLIKTRGQQVTLSCSPISGHRSVSWYQQTPGQGLQFLFEYFSETQRNKGNFPGRFSGRQFSNSRSEMNVSTLELGDSALYLCASRDLAGSYNSPLHFGNGTRLTVT.

The chain couples TRBV6-4 to TRBJ2-1, with 8 nucleotides matching TRBD2. Germline trimming cut 5 bases from V and 7 bases from J; bases unmatched to any gene: 13. The germline V gene encodes CDR1 MRHNA and CDR2 SNTAGT. The CDR3 extends over 16 amino acids. The CDR3 loop is CASSRIPGGASNEQFF. DNA of the CDR3: TGTGCCAGCAGTCGAATACCGGGAGGGGCATCGAATGAGCAGTTCTTC.

CDR3 DNA sequence: TGTGCCAGCAGCTTAGATCGCGGGGGGTTCTACAATGAGCAGTTCTTC. As protein: CASSLDRGGFYNEQFF. This rearrangement joins TRBV11-1 to TRBJ2-1, with 8 bases lining up with TRBD2. This CDR3 comprises 16 residues. Per germline, CDR1 SGHAT and CDR2 FQDESV (reference sequence). Germline trimming cut 1 base from V and 3 bases from J; bases unmatched to any gene: 5.

This chain links TRBV18 with TRBJ2-1, with 7 nucleotides matching TRBD2. The CDR3 has 17 residues. With 4 bases clipped from V and 8 bases from J, the junction kept 17 bases outside the gene matches. Germline CDR1 is KGHSH and CDR2 is LQKENI. The DNA of the CDR3 is TGTGCCAGCTCACTCCCACCGGTAGGACTAGTTCACGATGAGCAGTTCTTC. It encodes CASSLPPVGLVHDEQFF.

The rearrangement uses TRBV28 and TRBJ1-1; D not certain. The germline V gene encodes CDR1 MDHEN and CDR2 SYDVKM. The CDR3 is 15 residues long. V dropped 7 bases and J dropped 1 base, with 16 bases sitting between them. The chain's CDR3 is CASTKSGAGNTEAFF. The CDR3 nucleotides are TGTGCCAGCACGAAAAGTGGCGCGGGGAACACTGAAGCTTTCTTT.

CDR3 DNA: TGTGCCAGCTCCTACCTACCGGGACAGGGATCCTACGAGCAGTACTTC. Its translation: CASSYLPGQGSYEQYF. V usage is TRBV7-2 and J usage is TRBJ2-7; 9 bases are shared with TRBD1. Germline loops: CDR1 SGHTA, CDR2 FQGNSA. The CDR3 consists of 16 residues. V lost 8 bases, J lost 1 base, and 12 bases stayed unmatched.

This clone was found once. The chain uses TRBV5-1 and TRBJ2-7; TRBD1 matches at 9 bases. This CDR3 is built from 14 residues. CDR1 SGHRS and CDR2 YFSETQ come from the germline V gene. J gave up 3 bases and V 5 bases, and 6 bases lay outside the gene matches. CDR3 DNA: TGCGCCAGCAGGGTCTGGACAGGGGACTACGAGCAGTACTTC. Its translation: CASRVWTGDYEQYF.

The chain uses TRBV7-8 and TRBJ1-2, with D perhaps matching TRBD1 (6 bases). Germline V CDR1 and CDR2: SGHVS, FQNEAQ. The CDR3 runs to 14 residues. Trimming left V 5 bases short and J 3 bases short, with 13 bases between. The CDR3, as DNA: TGTGCCAGCAGCCCCATCGGACAGCACTATGGCTACACCTTC. Translating it yields CASSPIGQHYGYTF. Full variable domain (rest looked up from reference TRBV7-8 and TRBJ1-2): GAGVSQSPRYKVAKRGQDVALRCDPISGHVSLFWYQQALGQGPEFLTYFQNEAQLDKSGLPSDRFFAERPEGSVSTLKIQRTQQEDSAVYLCASSPIGQHYGYTFGSGTRLTVV.

This rearrangement joins TRBV5-1 to TRBJ2-1; D is perhaps TRBD1 (6 bases). Trimming stripped 2 bases from V and 12 bases from J, with 18 bases between. The CDR3 extends over 14 amino acids. CDR1 is SGHRS, CDR2 YFSETQ, per germline. The CDR3 DNA is TGCGCCAGCAGCTTCTCACAGGGCTCCAGGGGGCAGTTCTTC. It specifies CASSFSQGSRGQFF. Variable domain in full (rest from reference TRBV5-1 and TRBJ2-1): KAGVTQTPRYLIKTRGQQVTLSCSPISGHRSVSWYQQTPGQGLQFLFEYFSETQRNKGNFPGRFSGRQFSNSRSEMNVSTLELGDSALYLCASSFSQGSRGQFFGPGTRLTVL.

The chain joins TRBV28 to TRBJ1-4; TRBD1 agrees at 7 bases. Germline CDR1 is MDHEN and CDR2 is SYDVKM. CDR3 length: 14 residues. V shed 3 bases and J 8 bases; nucleotides not matched to a gene: 6. In nucleotides, the CDR3 is TGTGCCAGCAGTTTCCAGGGACAGCGCGAAAAACTGTTTTTT. Encoded protein: CASSFQGQREKLFF.

The chain recombines TRBV9 with TRBJ2-1; D is ambiguous. Per germline, CDR1 SGDLS and CDR2 YYNGEE. This CDR3 is built from 16 residues. With 4 bases removed from V and 2 bases from J, the gap between germline ends came to 16 bases. Here the CDR3 reads CASSPRGVIAYNEQFF. DNA of the CDR3: TGTGCCAGCAGCCCCCGCGGAGTAATTGCCTACAATGAGCAGTTCTTC.

V gene TRBV19 combines with J gene TRBJ1-5; maybe TRBD1 (5 bases). The CDR3 consists of 14 residues. V gave up 2 bases and J gave up 3 bases, with 8 bases separating them. CDR1 is LNHDA and CDR2 is SQIVND in the germline V gene (reference sequence). The CDR3 region has the DNA TGTGCCAGTAGTATAATAGGGGTCAATCAGCCCCAGCATTTT. This gives the protein CASSIIGVNQPQHF. Drawing the rest from reference TRBV19 and TRBJ1-5, the complete variable domain is DGGITQSPKYLFRKEGQNVTLSCEQNLNHDAMYWYRQDPGQGLRLIYYSQIVNDFQKGDIAEGYSVSREKKESFPLTVTSAQKNPTAFYLCASSIIGVNQPQHFGDGTRLSIL.

This clone was picked up one time. V usage is TRBV5-6 and J usage is TRBJ1-1; D uncertain. The CDR3 runs 11 residues. Trimming cost V 0 bases and J 10 bases, with 7 bases left between them. Germline V gene data show CDR1 as SGHDT and CDR2 as YYEEEE. CDR3 nucleotide sequence: TGTGCCAGCAGCTTGGTGGGGAGAGCTTTCTTT. Protein: CASSLVGRAFF. Based on the CDR3 plus reference TRBV5-6 and TRBJ1-1, the full variable domain is DAGVTQSPTHLIKTRGQQVTLRCSPKSGHDTVSWYQQALGQGPQFIFQYYEEEERQRGNFPDRFSGHQFPNYSSELNVNALLLGDSALYLCASSLVGRAFFGQGTRLTVV.

The chain links TRBV11-1 to TRBJ2-3; a weak D match, TRBD2 (6 bases). Trimming took off 4 bases at V and 0 bases at J, with 14 bases between the two ends. The V gene's germline CDR1 is SGHAT and CDR2 FQDESV (reference sequence). The CDR3 runs 16 residues. DNA of the CDR3: TGTGCCAGCAGCTCTGGAGCGGGTCGTAGCACAGATACGCAGTATTTT. Amino acids: CASSSGAGRSTDTQYF.

This rearrangement joins TRBV5-4 to TRBJ1-3; 7 bases match TRBD1. This CDR3 contains 15 residues. J gave up 6 bases and V 4 bases, and 10 bases lay outside the gene matches. Looked up from germline, CDR1 is SGHNT and CDR2 is YYREEE (reference sequence). The CDR3 protein is CASSDRQGLLNTIYF. The CDR3, as DNA: TGTGCCAGCAGCGACAGACAGGGACTTTTAAACACCATATATTTT.

The chain uses TRBV19 and TRBJ1-5; 10 bases align to TRBD1. Germline V gene sequence: CDR1 LNHDA, CDR2 SQIVND (reference sequence). After removal of 5 bases from V and 5 bases from J, the junction contained 6 bases not matched to a gene. This CDR3 has 15 amino acids. CDR3 amino acids: CASSSDRGDYQPQHF. CDR3 coding DNA: TGTGCCAGTAGTTCGGACAGGGGGGACTATCAGCCCCAGCATTTT.

The V gene is TRBV6-5, the J gene TRBJ2-7, with 7 positions matching TRBD1. With 1 base clipped from V and 3 bases from J, the junction kept 9 bases outside the gene matches. Germline CDR1 MNHEY, CDR2 SVGAGI. This CDR3 region has 16 residues. CDR3 nucleotide sequence: TGTGCCAGCAGTTACTTTTACACTAGGGGGCTCTACGAGCAGTACTTC. Amino acid sequence: CASSYFYTRGLYEQYF.

The V call is TRBV5-6, the J call TRBJ1-2, with 8 nucleotides matching TRBD1. CDR1 and CDR2 from the germline V gene are SGHDT and YYEEEE. The CDR3 totals 14 residues. V dropped 3 bases and J dropped 3; count of bases not matched to a gene: 4. The CDR3: CASSSGTGYYGYTF. CDR3 nucleotides: TGTGCCAGCAGCTCCGGGACAGGTTACTATGGCTACACCTTC.

The chain couples TRBV5-6 to TRBJ1-1; TRBD1 aligns across 9 bases. Germline CDR1 is SGHDT and CDR2 is YYEEEE. The V segment lost 2 bases and the J segment 5 bases; nucleotides outside the gene matches: 4. The CDR3 contains 14 residues. The CDR3 coding sequence is TGTGCCAGCAGCTTAAACAGGGGGCGGACTGAAGCTTTCTTT. Protein product: CASSLNRGRTEAFF.